The next 28 T cell receptor beta chains were all read from a single sample in a study of blood T cell repertoires in COVID-19. Sequenced by immunoSEQ multiplex PCR; TCRdb stores in-frame clones only, minus some. The table shows about 270,000 clones, with around 82% occurring only once. Sequencing input: peripheral blood. The source is a woman aged 18 to 35 with acute or convalescent COVID-19.

The chain links TRBV6-6 to TRBJ1-2, with 10 nucleotides matching TRBD1. V lost 6 bases to trimming and J lost 4 bases; unmatched junction nucleotides: 5. Germline V lookup: CDR1 MNHNY, CDR2 SVGAGI (reference sequence). There are 14 residues in the CDR3. The CDR3, as DNA: TGTGCCAGCAGGCTCAGGACAGGGGGCTATGGCTACACCTTC. It yields the protein CASRLRTGGYGYTF.

This clone was found a few times. The rearrangement links TRBV6-2 or TRBV6-3 to TRBJ2-7; 11 bases are shared with TRBD2. The CDR3 is 14 residues long. The germline gives CDR1 MNHEY, CDR2 SVGEGT. Unmatched junction bases numbered 12, after V lost 5 bases and J lost 12 bases. CDR3 residues: CASSAGTSGKRGYF. CDR3 in DNA: TGTGCCAGCAGTGCCGGGACTAGCGGTAAAAGGGGGTACTTC.

The genes are TRBV12-5 and TRBJ2-7, with TRBD1 identical over 8 bases. CDR3 length: 14 amino acids. The germline gives CDR1 LGHNT, CDR2 FRNRAP. Germline trimming cut 6 bases from V and 4 bases from J; bases unmatched to any gene: 8. This CDR3 is CASGPHRTGYEQYF. The CDR3 DNA reads as TGTGCTAGTGGGCCCCATCGGACAGGGTACGAGCAGTACTTC.

This chain uses TRBV5-1 with TRBJ1-1, with D perhaps matching TRBD1 (6 bases). The CDR3 is made up of 12 amino acids. V was trimmed by 4 bases and J by 8 bases, leaving 12 bases between them. The germline gives CDR1 SGHRS, CDR2 YFSETQ. CDR3 sequence: CASSTAGTEAFF. In nucleotides, the CDR3 is TGCGCCAGCAGCACGGCCGGGACAGAAGCTTTCTTT.

The V call is TRBV2, the J call TRBJ1-2, with 9 bases aligning to TRBD1. The trim removed 7 bases at V and 2 bases at J, leaving 2 bases unmatched. Germline CDR1 reads SNHLY; CDR2 reads FYNNEI. The CDR3 length is 13 residues. The CDR3 here is CASIGTGNYGYTF. Written as DNA, the CDR3 is TGTGCCAGCATCGGGACAGGGAACTATGGCTACACCTTC.

The J gene is TRBJ2-5, the V gene TRBV18; D remains ambiguous. The germline gives CDR1 KGHSH, CDR2 LQKENI. The CDR3 totals 13 residues. V was pared by 2 bases and J by 4 bases, with 8 bases between. CDR3 coding DNA: TGTGCCAGCTCACCAACGACGGGAGAGACCCAGTACTTC. Amino acids: CASSPTTGETQYF.

This rearrangement joins TRBV7-6 to TRBJ2-5, with 12 bases aligning to TRBD2. Germline V gene sequence: CDR1 SGHVS, CDR2 FNYEAQ. After removal of 4 bases from V and 5 bases from J, the junction contained 8 bases not matched to a gene. The CDR3 consists of 16 residues. The chain's CDR3 is CASSSGTSGPQETQYF. CDR3 nucleotide sequence: TGTGCCAGCAGCTCCGGGACTAGCGGGCCTCAGGAGACCCAGTACTTC.

Only a few counts were recorded for this clone. The rearrangement links TRBV4-3 to TRBJ2-3, with 8 bases fitting TRBD2. Per the germline V gene, CDR1 is LGHNA and CDR2 is YSLEER. CDR3 length: 16 amino acids. The ends lost 2 bases at V and 4 bases at J; junction bases unmatched: 8. The CDR3 DNA reads as TGCGCCAGCAGCCAACGACCGGGAGGGGTCGCAGATACGCAGTATTTT. Encoded protein: CASSQRPGGVADTQYF.

The CDR3 spells CASTNRVTNTGELFF. The CDR3 DNA sequence: TGCGCCAGCACAAACAGGGTAACGAACACCGGGGAGCTGTTTTTT. This rearrangement joins TRBV5-1 to TRBJ2-2, with a tentative D call TRBD1 (6 bases). Per germline, CDR1 SGHRS and CDR2 YFSETQ. The CDR3 contains 15 residues. Trimming stripped 6 bases from V and 0 bases from J, with 12 bases between. Using reference TRBV5-1 and TRBJ2-2 for the parts outside the CDR3, the full variable domain is KAGVTQTPRYLIKTRGQQVTLSCSPISGHRSVSWYQQTPGQGLQFLFEYFSETQRNKGNFPGRFSGRQFSNSRSEMNVSTLELGDSALYLCASTNRVTNTGELFFGEGSRLTVL.

The rearrangement uses TRBV12-3 or TRBV12-4 and TRBJ1-6; D uncertain. The germline V and J ends were trimmed by 6 bases and 9 bases, with 12 bases remaining between them. The CDR3 is 13 residues long. The CDR3 reads CASSRLESSPLHF. The CDR3 DNA follows: TGTGCCAGCAGCAGGTTAGAGAGTTCACCCCTCCACTTT.

This clone was observed a handful of times. This chain uses TRBV5-1 with TRBJ2-7, with TRBD2 as a possible D gene (6 bases). The CDR3 consists of 13 residues. Germline CDR1 SGHRS, CDR2 YFSETQ. Trimming took 3 bases from V and 2 from J, leaving 9 bases between them. The CDR3 bases are TGCGCCAGCAGCTCCGGCGGGGCCTACGAGCAGTACTTC. Translated: CASSSGGAYEQYF.

The chain is built from TRBV27 and TRBJ2-7, with 8 bases matching TRBD1. CDR3 length: 14 residues. Trimming took 6 bases from V and 0 from J; bases not matched to a gene: 4. Germline CDR1 and CDR2: MNHEY and SMNVEV (reference sequence). CDR3 bases: TGTGCCAGCAGCTACAGGGGGAACTCCTACGAGCAGTACTTC. As protein: CASSYRGNSYEQYF.

This clone was seen just once. The CDR3 nucleotides read TGTGCCAGCAGCTTGGTCCCGGAGGATGAAAAACTGTTTTTT. It yields the protein CASSLVPEDEKLFF. The chain employs TRBV5-6 and TRBJ1-4; D gene ambiguous. CDR3 size: 14 residues. Trimming took off 0 bases at V and 6 bases at J, with 9 bases between the two ends. Germline values: CDR1 SGHDT, CDR2 YYEEEE.

The chain recombines TRBV28 with TRBJ1-2, with 8 nucleotides matching TRBD1. V was clipped by 5 bases and J by 4 bases; unmatched bases: 3. The length of the CDR3 is 13 residues. CDR1 and CDR2 (germline): MDHEN, SYDVKM. In nucleotides, the CDR3 is TGTGCCAGCAGTCCCGGGACAGGCTATGGCTACACCTTC. Translated, it gives CASSPGTGYGYTF.

The rearrangement uses TRBV19 and TRBJ2-6, with 8 bases aligning to TRBD2. Germline V CDR1 and CDR2: LNHDA, SQIVND (reference sequence). This CDR3 has 15 residues. Trimming took 7 bases from V and 1 from J; bases not matched to a gene: 3. CDR3 bases: TGTGCCAGTACAAGCGGGGGTTCTGGGGCCAACGTCCTGACTTTC. It codes for CASTSGGSGANVLTF.

The gene calls are TRBV7-2 and TRBJ1-1; unclear D gene. This CDR3 has 12 amino acids. The V gene's germline CDR1 is SGHTA and CDR2 FQGNSA. The V gene lost 8 bases and the J gene lost 10 bases, with 17 bases spanning the gap. The CDR3 loop reads CASPIGVRRAFF. CDR3 sequence (DNA): TGTGCCAGCCCCATAGGAGTGCGCAGAGCTTTCTTT.

As DNA, the CDR3 is TGTGCCACCAAAGCTAGCGGGACAGATACGCAGTATTTT. Translating gives CATKASGTDTQYF. The V and J genes are TRBV24-1 and TRBJ2-3, with 8 bases identical to TRBD2. The J segment lost 3 bases and the V segment lost 8 bases, leaving 3 bases of the junction unmatched. From germline, CDR1 is KGHDR and CDR2 SFDVKD. The CDR3 spans 13 residues.

The chain employs TRBV4-1 and TRBJ2-1; 7 nucleotides agree with TRBD2. The CDR3 runs to 16 residues. CDR1 and CDR2 from the germline V gene are MGHRA and YSYEKL. V was clipped by 1 base and J by 10 bases; unmatched bases: 13. CDR3 DNA sequence: TGCGCCAGCAGCCAAGCTCCGGGGGAGGGCCCCAGGGAGCAGTTCTTC. Amino acids: CASSQAPGEGPREQFF.

The chain combines TRBV23-1 with TRBJ2-7, with 11 positions matching TRBD2. TRBV23-1 falls under the ORF class, with uncertain function. CDR3 length: 18 amino acids. V trimming: 4 bases; J trimming: 6 bases; junction bases outside the gene matches: 17. CDR3 bases: TGCGCCAGCAGTCCAAGGGTAAGTGTAGCGGGAGGGAATTGCGAGCAGTACTTC. It specifies CASSPRVSVAGGNCEQYF.

The chain uses TRBV4-3 and TRBJ2-1, with D perhaps TRBD2 (5 bases). Per germline, CDR1 LGHNA and CDR2 YSLEER. The V gene lost 3 bases and the J gene lost 5 bases, with 17 bases spanning the gap. The CDR3 consists of 16 residues. Here the CDR3 DNA reads TGCGCCAGCAGCCAGCAGAGGGCCCGAACGAACAATGAGCAGTTCTTC. It translates to CASSQQRARTNNEQFF.

V is TRBV5-1 and J is TRBJ2-6; 11 nucleotides match TRBD2. Germline values: CDR1 SGHRS, CDR2 YFSETQ. Losses at the gene ends were 0 bases for V and 0 bases for J; bases not matched to a gene: 5. The CDR3 consists of 19 residues. CDR3 sequence: CASSLGLAGNVSGANVLTF. The CDR3 coding sequence is TGCGCCAGCAGCTTGGGACTAGCGGGAAATGTCTCTGGGGCCAACGTCCTGACTTTC.

The rearrangement uses TRBV27 and TRBJ2-1; 8 bases are a match to TRBD2. Germline V gene data show CDR1 as MNHEY and CDR2 as SMNVEV (reference sequence). The CDR3 is 14 residues long. V lost 7 bases, J lost 7 bases, and 9 bases stayed unmatched. The CDR3 coding sequence is TGTGCCAGCAAGATAGCGGGAATGTATAATGAGCAGTTCTTC. This sequence encodes CASKIAGMYNEQFF.

The chain links TRBV9 to TRBJ2-5; 11 bases are shared with TRBD2. Looked up from germline, CDR1 is SGDLS and CDR2 is YYNGEE. Trimming at V came to 2 bases and at J to 4 bases, leaving 10 bases not matched to a gene. The CDR3 is made up of 17 amino acids. CDR3 loop: CASSVGFLLAGGETQYF. The CDR3 region has the DNA TGTGCCAGCAGCGTCGGTTTTTTGCTAGCGGGAGGAGAGACCCAGTACTTC.

The J gene is TRBJ1-1, the V gene TRBV6-5; weak D call: TRBD1 (6 bases). The V gene's germline CDR1 is MNHEY and CDR2 SVGAGI. V shed 2 bases and J shed 5 bases, with 12 bases lying between them. The CDR3 is 14 residues long. CDR3 bases: TGTGCCAGCAGTTACGGGACACAGGTGACTGAAGCTTTCTTT. Translating it yields CASSYGTQVTEAFF.

This clone was found a few times. V usage is TRBV7-2 and J usage is TRBJ1-1; 10 bases fit TRBD1. CDR3 length equals 15 residues. Germline-derived CDR1 and CDR2 are SGHTA and FQGNSA. Unmatched junction bases numbered 7, after V lost 5 bases and J lost 4 bases. CDR3 DNA sequence: TGTGCCAGCAGCCCCTGGACAGGGGGGGTCACTGAAGCTTTCTTT. Translation gives CASSPWTGGVTEAFF.

There are many counts of this clone. The chain recombines TRBV27 with TRBJ2-7; D possibly corresponds to TRBD2 (6 bases). The CDR3 runs to 13 residues. Trimming removed 7 bases at V and 0 bases at J, with 10 bases between. Per germline, CDR1 MNHEY and CDR2 SMNVEV (reference sequence). The chain's CDR3 is CASNWDSSYEQYF. In DNA, the CDR3 is TGTGCCAGCAACTGGGACTCCTCCTACGAGCAGTACTTC.

The J gene is TRBJ2-1, the V gene TRBV7-9, with TRBD2 matching 15 bases. Per germline, CDR1 SEHNR and CDR2 FQNEAQ (reference sequence). This CDR3 is built from 19 residues. V shed 1 base and J 8 bases; nucleotides not matched to a gene: 12. DNA for the CDR3: TGTGCCAGCAGCTTAGGTATGGGGACTAGCGGGAGGAAAGACCATGAGCAGTTCTTC. Translation: CASSLGMGTSGRKDHEQFF. The full variable domain, rest sourced from reference TRBV7-9 and TRBJ2-1, is DTGVSQNPRHKITKRGQNVTFRCDPISEHNRLYWYRQTLGQGPEFLTYFQNEAQLEKSRLLSDRFSAERPKGSFSTLEIQRTEQGDSAMYLCASSLGMGTSGRKDHEQFFGPGTRLTVL.

The V call is TRBV15, the J call TRBJ2-3; TRBD2 matches at 7 bases. There are 18 residues in the CDR3. V dropped 3 bases and J dropped 6; count of bases not matched to a gene: 18. Germline CDR1 reads LNHNV; CDR2 reads YYDKDF (reference sequence). The CDR3 DNA reads TGTGCCACCAGCAGGAACCCTAATCTCGGGAGGTTGTCGGATACGCAGTATTTT. It yields the protein CATSRNPNLGRLSDTQYF. The full variable domain, with the rest looked up from reference TRBV15 and TRBJ2-3, is DAMVIQNPRYQVTQFGKPVTLSCSQTLNHNVMYWYQQKSSQAPKLLFHYYDKDFNNEADTPDNFQSRRPNTSFCFLDIRSPGLGDTAMYLCATSRNPNLGRLSDTQYFGPGTRLTVL.